One sample yielded the 7 T cell receptor beta chains listed below, sequenced in a study of blood T cell repertoires in COVID-19. The data were produced by immunoSEQ multiplex PCR, yet TCRdb's version contains in-frame clones alone and is incomplete. Here the sample spans around 100,000 clones, more than 75% being singletons. Sequencing used peripheral blood. The receptors were sampled from a man aged 35 to 55 with acute or convalescent COVID-19.

V usage is TRBV5-1 and J usage is TRBJ2-1; 10 bases map to TRBD2. V lost 3 bases and J lost 0; bases outside the gene matches: 12. CDR1 SGHRS and CDR2 YFSETQ come from the germline V gene. The CDR3 runs 19 residues. The CDR3 sequence is CASSWPTSGSSSSYNEQFF. CDR3 bases: TGCGCCAGCAGCTGGCCGACTAGCGGGTCCTCCTCCTCCTACAATGAGCAGTTCTTC.

The rearrangement joins TRBV2 to TRBJ2-3; D possibly corresponds to TRBD2 (7 bases). V lost 6 bases and J lost 4, with 11 bases in between. CDR3 length: 13 residues. Looked up from germline, CDR1 is SNHLY and CDR2 is FYNNEI. CDR3 region: CASRRGGADTQYF. The DNA of the CDR3 is TGTGCCAGCAGAAGGGGGGGGGCAGATACGCAGTATTTT.

V and J are TRBV19 and TRBJ2-4; D unclear. This CDR3 has 14 amino acids. Trimming removed 4 bases at V and 1 base at J, with 8 bases between. CDR1 LNHDA and CDR2 SQIVND come from the germline V gene (reference sequence). This chain's CDR3 is CASSNSWAKNIQYF. DNA for the CDR3: TGTGCCAGTAGTAATAGTTGGGCCAAAAACATTCAGTACTTC.

V usage is TRBV9 and J usage is TRBJ2-1, with D tentatively TRBD2 (5 bases). V lost 1 base and J 8 bases, leaving 16 bases between the germline ends. Germline CDR1 is SGDLS and CDR2 is YYNGEE. This CDR3 spans 15 amino acids. CDR3 in DNA: TGTGCCAGCAGCGTAAGGGAGTACGATGTCGATGAGCAGTTCTTC. It yields the protein CASSVREYDVDEQFF.

V usage is TRBV5-6 and J usage is TRBJ1-5, with a possible D match to TRBD1 (5 bases). The CDR3 has 13 residues. The germline V and J ends were trimmed by 3 bases and 7 bases, with 11 bases remaining between them. Germline V gives CDR1 SGHDT, CDR2 YYEEEE. The DNA for the CDR3 is TGTGCCAGCAGCTGGGGGGACTTGCAGCCCCAGCATTTT. Protein product: CASSWGDLQPQHF.

J is TRBJ1-1 and V is TRBV28; perhaps TRBD1 as D (6 bases). V lost 6 bases and J lost 8, with 22 bases in between. Germline CDR1 is MDHEN and CDR2 is SYDVKM. This CDR3 contains 15 residues. The CDR3 sequence is CASSPHRSGGPEAFF. The CDR3 DNA reads TGTGCCAGCAGCCCTCACCGGTCCGGGGGGCCCGAAGCTTTCTTT.

This chain links TRBV24-1 with TRBJ1-3; D might be TRBD1 (5 bases). CDR3 length equals 16 residues. Looked up from germline, CDR1 is KGHDR and CDR2 is SFDVKD. With 3 bases removed from V and 0 bases from J, the gap between germline ends came to 11 bases. The CDR3 region is CATSDVGVISGNTIYF. The CDR3 region has the DNA TGTGCCACCAGTGATGTAGGGGTGATCTCTGGAAACACCATATATTTT.